This is a list of T cell receptor beta chains from one sample in a study of T-cell reconstitution after alpha-beta-depleted transplantation in children. TCRdb redid the calling of the PCR reads with MiXCR, one entry per CDR3 protein. The repertoire holds almost 600,000 distinct CDR3 sequences, with more than 20% as singletons. This specimen was PBMCs, taken before TCRalphabeta/CD19-depleted stem cell transplant. These receptors were obtained from a boy under two years old with Wiskott-Aldrich syndrome, due to receive a stem cell transplant. Each CDR3 is given without its conserved first and last residue.

j_call: TRBJ2-3
v_call: TRBV28
cdr3_aa: ASSLTASGGSTDTQY

j_call: TRBJ2-1
v_call: TRBV19
cdr3_aa: ASSITSSYNEQF

j_call: TRBJ2-2
v_call: TRBV2
cdr3_aa: ASGGLGITGELF

j_call: TRBJ2-2
v_call: TRBV5-1
cdr3_aa: ASSNPSGTNTGELF

j_call: TRBJ2-1
v_call: TRBV19
cdr3_aa: ASSPRLAGGSSYNEQF

j_call: TRBJ2-2
v_call: TRBV5-1
cdr3_aa: ASSPNTVGSTGELF

j_call: TRBJ1-6
v_call: TRBV12-3/TRBV12-4
cdr3_aa: ASTLLQGRLHSPLH

j_call: TRBJ1-2
v_call: TRBV6-5
cdr3_aa: ASSYSRRDYGYT

j_call: TRBJ2-1
v_call: TRBV4-1
cdr3_aa: ASSPKLTSGSSYNEQF

j_call: TRBJ2-2
v_call: TRBV15
cdr3_aa: ATSRELAGTGELF

j_call: TRBJ2-1
v_call: TRBV12-3/TRBV12-4
cdr3_aa: ASNPSSYNEQF

j_call: TRBJ2-3
v_call: TRBV9
cdr3_aa: ASSVGPAGVSDTQY

j_call: TRBJ2-1
v_call: TRBV5-1
cdr3_aa: ASSGGPSGSLYNEQF

j_call: TRBJ2-5
v_call: TRBV3-1
cdr3_aa: ASARLAEETQY

j_call: TRBJ2-3
v_call: TRBV20-1
cdr3_aa: SARVGNTDTQY

j_call: TRBJ2-3
v_call: TRBV20-1
cdr3_aa: SAPRLAGTDTQY

j_call: TRBJ2-7
v_call: TRBV10-3
cdr3_aa: AIRTRDKYEQY

j_call: TRBJ1-1
v_call: TRBV4-1
cdr3_aa: ASSQVSRDNAEAF

j_call: TRBJ2-1
v_call: TRBV5-1
cdr3_aa: ASSLGRLYNEQF